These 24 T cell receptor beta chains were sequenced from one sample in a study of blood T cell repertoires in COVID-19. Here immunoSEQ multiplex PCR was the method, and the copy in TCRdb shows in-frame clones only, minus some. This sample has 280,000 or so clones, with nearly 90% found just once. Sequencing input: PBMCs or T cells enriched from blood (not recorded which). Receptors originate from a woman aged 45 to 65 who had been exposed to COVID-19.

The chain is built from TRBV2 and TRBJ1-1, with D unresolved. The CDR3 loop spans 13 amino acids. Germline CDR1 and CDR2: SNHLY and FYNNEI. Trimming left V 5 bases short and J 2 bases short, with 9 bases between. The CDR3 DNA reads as TGTGCCAGCAGTAGCGAAGGCAACACTGAAGCTTTCTTT. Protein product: CASSSEGNTEAFF.

CDR3 bases: TGTGCCACCACAGGGGGAGACAATCAGCCCCAGCATTTT. Translated, it gives CATTGGDNQPQHF. V is TRBV24-1 and J is TRBJ1-5; 7 bases fit TRBD1. Germline assignment: CDR1 KGHDR and CDR2 SFDVKD. This CDR3 is 13 amino acids long. With V trimmed by 8 bases and J by 3 bases, 3 bases remained unmatched.

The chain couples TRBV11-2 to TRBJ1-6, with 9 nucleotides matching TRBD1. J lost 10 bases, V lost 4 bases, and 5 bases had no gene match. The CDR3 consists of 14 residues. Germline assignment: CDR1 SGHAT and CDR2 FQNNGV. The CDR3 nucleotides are TGTGCCAGCAGCTGGACAGGGGTCGGGTCACCCCTCCACTTT. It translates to CASSWTGVGSPLHF.

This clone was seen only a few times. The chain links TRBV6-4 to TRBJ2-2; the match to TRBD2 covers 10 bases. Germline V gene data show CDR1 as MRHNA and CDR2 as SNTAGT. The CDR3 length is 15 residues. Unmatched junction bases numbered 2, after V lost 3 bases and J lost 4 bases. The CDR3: CASSESGGATGELFF. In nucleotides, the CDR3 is TGTGCCAGCAGTGAAAGCGGGGGGGCCACCGGGGAGCTGTTTTTT.

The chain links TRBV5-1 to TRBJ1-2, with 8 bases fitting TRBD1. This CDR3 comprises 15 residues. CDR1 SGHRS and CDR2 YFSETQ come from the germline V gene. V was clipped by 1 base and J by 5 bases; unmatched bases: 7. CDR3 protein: CASSLSTGGGYGYTF. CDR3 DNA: TGCGCCAGCAGCTTGTCTACAGGGGGTGGGTATGGCTACACCTTC. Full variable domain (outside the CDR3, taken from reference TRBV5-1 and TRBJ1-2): KAGVTQTPRYLIKTRGQQVTLSCSPISGHRSVSWYQQTPGQGLQFLFEYFSETQRNKGNFPGRFSGRQFSNSRSEMNVSTLELGDSALYLCASSLSTGGGYGYTFGSGTRLTVV.

In nucleotides, the CDR3 is TGTGCCAGCAGCCGGCCCGGGACAGTCGGAGGGTATGGCTACACCTTC. Translated: CASSRPGTVGGYGYTF. V and J are TRBV14 and TRBJ1-2; 7 nucleotides match TRBD1. V lost 4 bases and J lost 5; bases outside the gene matches: 13. The CDR3 contains 16 residues. The germline V gene encodes CDR1 SGHDN and CDR2 FVKESK.

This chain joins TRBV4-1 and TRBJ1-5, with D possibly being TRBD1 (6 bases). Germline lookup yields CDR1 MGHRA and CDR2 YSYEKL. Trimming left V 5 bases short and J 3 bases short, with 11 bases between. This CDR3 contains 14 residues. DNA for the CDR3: TGCGCCAGCAGCGCAGGACAGAACAATCAGCCCCAGCATTTT. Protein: CASSAGQNNQPQHF.

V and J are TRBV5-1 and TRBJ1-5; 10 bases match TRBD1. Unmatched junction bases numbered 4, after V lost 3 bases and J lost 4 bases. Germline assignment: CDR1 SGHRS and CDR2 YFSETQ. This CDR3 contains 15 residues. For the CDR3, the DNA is TGCGCCAGCAGCTCGGGACAGGGGAGGAATCAGCCCCAGCATTTT. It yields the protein CASSSGQGRNQPQHF.

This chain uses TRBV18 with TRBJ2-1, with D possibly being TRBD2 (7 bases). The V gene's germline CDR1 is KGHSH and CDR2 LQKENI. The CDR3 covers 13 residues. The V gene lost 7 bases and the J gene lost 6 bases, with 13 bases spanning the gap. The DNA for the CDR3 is TGTGCCAGCTACGGGGGGCCGATCAATGAGCAGTTCTTC. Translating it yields CASYGGPINEQFF.

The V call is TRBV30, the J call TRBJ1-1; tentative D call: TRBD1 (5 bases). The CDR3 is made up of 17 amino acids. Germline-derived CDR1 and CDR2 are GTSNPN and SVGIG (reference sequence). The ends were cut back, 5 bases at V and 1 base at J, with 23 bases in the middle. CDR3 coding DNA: TGTGCCTGGGGCGGGAGTAGAAACAAGACAGAGAACACTGAAGCTTTCTTT. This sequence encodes CAWGGSRNKTENTEAFF.

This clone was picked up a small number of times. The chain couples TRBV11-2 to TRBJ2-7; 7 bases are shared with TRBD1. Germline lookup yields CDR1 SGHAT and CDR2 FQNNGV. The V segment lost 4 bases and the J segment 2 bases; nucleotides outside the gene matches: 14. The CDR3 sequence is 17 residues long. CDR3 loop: CASSSIKRGQFAYEQYF. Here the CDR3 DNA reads TGTGCCAGCAGCTCCATCAAGAGGGGACAGTTCGCCTACGAGCAGTACTTC. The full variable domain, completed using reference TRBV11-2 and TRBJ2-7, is EAGVAQSPRYKIIEKRQSVAFWCNPISGHATLYWYQQILGQGPKLLIQFQNNGVVDDSQLPKDRFSAERLKGVDSTLKIQPAKLEDSAVYLCASSSIKRGQFAYEQYFGPGTRLTVT.

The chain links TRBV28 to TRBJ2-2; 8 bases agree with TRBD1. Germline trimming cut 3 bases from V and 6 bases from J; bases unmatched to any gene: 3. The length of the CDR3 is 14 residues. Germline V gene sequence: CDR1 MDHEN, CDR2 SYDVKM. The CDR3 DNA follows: TGTGCCAGCAGTTTGACAGGGGTCTCCGGGGAGCTGTTTTTT. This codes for CASSLTGVSGELFF.

Written as DNA, the CDR3 is TGTGCCAGTAGTATTGTCGGGGGTAGCAATCAGCCCCAGCATTTT. This encodes CASSIVGGSNQPQHF. The chain carries TRBV19 and TRBJ1-5, with D possibly matching TRBD1 (5 bases). The V end lost 3 bases, the J end lost 0 bases, and 9 bases lay between the germline ends. CDR1 LNHDA and CDR2 SQIVND come from the germline V gene (reference sequence). This CDR3 has 15 residues.

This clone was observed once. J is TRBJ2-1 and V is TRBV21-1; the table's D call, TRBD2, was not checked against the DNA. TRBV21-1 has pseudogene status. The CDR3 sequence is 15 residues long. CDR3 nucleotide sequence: TGTGCCAGCAGCGAGGGGACTAGCGGCTACAATGAGCAGTTCTTC. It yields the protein CASSEGTSGYNEQFF.

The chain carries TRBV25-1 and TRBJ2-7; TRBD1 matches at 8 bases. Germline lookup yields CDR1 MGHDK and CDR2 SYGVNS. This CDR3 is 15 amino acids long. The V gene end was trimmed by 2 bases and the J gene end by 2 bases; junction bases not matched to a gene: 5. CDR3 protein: CASSERTGPTYEQYF. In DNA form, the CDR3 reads TGTGCCAGCAGTGAACGGACAGGGCCTACCTACGAGCAGTACTTC.

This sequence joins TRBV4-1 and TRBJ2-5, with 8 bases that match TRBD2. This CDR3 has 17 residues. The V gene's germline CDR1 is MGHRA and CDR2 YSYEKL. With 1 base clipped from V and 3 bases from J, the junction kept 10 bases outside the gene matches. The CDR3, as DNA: TGCGCCAGCAGCCAAGGGGGAGCGGGGGCGGTTAAAGAGACCCAGTACTTC. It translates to CASSQGGAGAVKETQYF.

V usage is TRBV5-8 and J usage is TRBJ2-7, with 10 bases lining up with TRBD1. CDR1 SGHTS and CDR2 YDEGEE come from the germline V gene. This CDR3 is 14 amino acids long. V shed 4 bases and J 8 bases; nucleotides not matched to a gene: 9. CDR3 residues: CASSNPGQGSQQYF. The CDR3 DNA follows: TGTGCCAGCAGCAACCCGGGACAGGGGTCTCAGCAGTACTTC.

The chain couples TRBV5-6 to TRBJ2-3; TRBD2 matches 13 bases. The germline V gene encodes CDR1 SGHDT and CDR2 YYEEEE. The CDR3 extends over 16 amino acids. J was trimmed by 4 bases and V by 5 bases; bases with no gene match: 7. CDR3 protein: CASSYGTSGDPDTQYF. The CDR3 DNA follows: TGTGCCAGCAGTTATGGGACTAGCGGGGACCCAGATACGCAGTATTTT.

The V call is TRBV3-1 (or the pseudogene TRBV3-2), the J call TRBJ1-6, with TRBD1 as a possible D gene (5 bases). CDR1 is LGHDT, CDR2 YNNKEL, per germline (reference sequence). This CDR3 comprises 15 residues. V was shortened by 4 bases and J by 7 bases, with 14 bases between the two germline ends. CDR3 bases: TGTGCCAGCAGCCTGCAAAGGGGTCGGAATTCACCCCTCCACTTT. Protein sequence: CASSLQRGRNSPLHF.

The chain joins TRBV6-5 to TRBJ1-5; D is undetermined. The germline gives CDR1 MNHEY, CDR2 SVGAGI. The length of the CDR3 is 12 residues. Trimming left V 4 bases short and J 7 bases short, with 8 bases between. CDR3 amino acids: CASSSGVQPQHF. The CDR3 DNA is TGTGCCAGCAGTTCAGGCGTCCAGCCCCAGCATTTT.

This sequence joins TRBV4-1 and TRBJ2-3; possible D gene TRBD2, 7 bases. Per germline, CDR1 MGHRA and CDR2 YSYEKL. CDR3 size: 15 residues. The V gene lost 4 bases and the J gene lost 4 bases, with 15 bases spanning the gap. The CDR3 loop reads CASSPLGGGADTQYF. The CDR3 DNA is TGCGCCAGCAGCCCCCTGGGGGGGGGCGCAGATACGCAGTATTTT.

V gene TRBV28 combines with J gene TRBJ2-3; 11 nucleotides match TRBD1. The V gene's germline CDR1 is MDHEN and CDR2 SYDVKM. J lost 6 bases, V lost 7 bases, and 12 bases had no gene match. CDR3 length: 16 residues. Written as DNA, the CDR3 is TGTGCCAGCACCCCTATAGGGACAGGGGGGTGGGATACGCAGTATTTT. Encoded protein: CASTPIGTGGWDTQYF.

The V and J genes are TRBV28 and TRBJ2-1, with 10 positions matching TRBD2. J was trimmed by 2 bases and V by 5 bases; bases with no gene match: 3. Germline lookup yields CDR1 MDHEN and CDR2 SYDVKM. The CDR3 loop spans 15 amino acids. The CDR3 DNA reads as TGTGCCAGCAGTCCTAGCGGGGGACCCTACAATGAGCAGTTCTTC. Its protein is CASSPSGGPYNEQFF. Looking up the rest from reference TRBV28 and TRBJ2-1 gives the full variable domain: DVKVTQSSRYLVKRTGEKVFLECVQDMDHENMFWYRQDPGLGLRLIYFSYDVKMKEKGDIPEGYSVSREKKERFSLILESASTNQTSMYLCASSPSGGPYNEQFFGPGTRLTVL.

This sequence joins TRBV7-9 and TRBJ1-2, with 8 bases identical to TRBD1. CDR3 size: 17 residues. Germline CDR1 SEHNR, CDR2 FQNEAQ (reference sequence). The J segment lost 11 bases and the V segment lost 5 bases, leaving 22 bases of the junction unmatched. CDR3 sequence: CASSPRAGQAPGGGYTF. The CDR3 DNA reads TGTGCCAGCAGCCCCAGGGCGGGACAGGCCCCAGGGGGTGGTTACACCTTC. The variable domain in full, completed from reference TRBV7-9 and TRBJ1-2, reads DTGVSQNPRHKITKRGQNVTFRCDPISEHNRLYWYRQTLGQGPEFLTYFQNEAQLEKSRLLSDRFSAERPKGSFSTLEIQRTEQGDSAMYLCASSPRAGQAPGGGYTFGSGTRLTVV.